This passage covers 5 T cell receptor beta chains from one sample sequenced in a study of CD8 T cells in ankylosing spondylitis. TCRdb reanalysed the 5' RACE reads using MiXCR and keeps one entry per CDR3 protein. This table has roughly 260,000 distinct CDR3 sequences, over 15% appearing once. Sequencing was carried out using blood, either unsorted or a sorted T cell fraction (not recorded which). These receptors all stem from a male donor with ankylosing spondylitis or in good health (not recorded which).

The chain couples TRBV5-1 to TRBJ2-4; D may match TRBD1 or TRBD2 (5 bases each). Germline V gives CDR1 SGHRS, CDR2 YFSETQ. The CDR3 is 16 residues long. The V gene lost 4 bases and the J gene lost 0 bases, with 14 bases spanning the gap. In DNA, the CDR3 is TGCGCCAGCAGCCCGGGACCGTCCCTAGCCAAAAACATTCAGTACTTC. As protein: CASSPGPSLAKNIQYF.

A few counts support this clonotype. The chain combines TRBV9 with TRBJ2-2, with unresolved D. Germline CDR1 is SGDLS and CDR2 is YYNGEE. The CDR3 loop spans 11 amino acids. V was trimmed by 3 bases and J by 7 bases, leaving 4 bases between them. CDR3 loop: CASSGFGELFF. DNA of the CDR3: TGTGCCAGCAGCGGCTTCGGGGAGCTGTTTTTT.

The chain links TRBV2 to TRBJ1-1; D possibly corresponds to TRBD1 (5 bases). Trimming took off 6 bases at V and 0 bases at J, with 11 bases between the two ends. This CDR3 comprises 14 residues. The germline V gene has CDR1 SNHLY and CDR2 FYNNEI. CDR3: CASRLDTMNTEAFF. For the CDR3, the DNA is TGTGCCAGCAGATTGGACACCATGAACACTGAAGCTTTCTTT.

V and J are TRBV10-3 and TRBJ2-1; TRBD2 matches at 12 bases. CDR3 size: 16 residues. The germline CDR1 and CDR2 sequences are ENHRY and SYGVKD. J gave up 5 bases and V 6 bases, and 8 bases lay outside the gene matches. The CDR3 DNA reads as TGTGCCATCAGCCCCTGGACTAGCGGGAATGACAATGAGCAGTTCTTC. It yields the protein CAISPWTSGNDNEQFF.

The chain is built from TRBV14 and TRBJ2-2; possible D gene TRBD1, 6 bases. Trimming pared 0 bases from V and 4 bases from J, leaving 9 bases between. The germline V gene has CDR1 SGHDN and CDR2 FVKESK. This CDR3 comprises 15 residues. CDR3 nucleotides: TGTGCCAGCAGCCAAGAAACAGGGCGCACCGGGGAGCTGTTTTTT. It specifies CASSQETGRTGELFF.